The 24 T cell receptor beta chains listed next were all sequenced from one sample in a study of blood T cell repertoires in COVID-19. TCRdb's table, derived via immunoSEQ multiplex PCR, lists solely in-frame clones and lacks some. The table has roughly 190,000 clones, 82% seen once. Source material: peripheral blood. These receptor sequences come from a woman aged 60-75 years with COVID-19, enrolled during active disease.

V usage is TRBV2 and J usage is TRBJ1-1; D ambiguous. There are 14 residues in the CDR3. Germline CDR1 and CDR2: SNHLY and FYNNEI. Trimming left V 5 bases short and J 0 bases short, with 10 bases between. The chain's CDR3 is CASSLRDLNTEAFF. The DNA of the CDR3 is TGTGCCAGCAGTTTGAGAGACTTGAACACTGAAGCTTTCTTT.

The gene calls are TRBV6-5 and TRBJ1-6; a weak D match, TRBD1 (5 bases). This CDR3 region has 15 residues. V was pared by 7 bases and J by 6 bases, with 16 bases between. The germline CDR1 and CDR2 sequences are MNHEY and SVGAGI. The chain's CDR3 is CASTDIGAINSPLHF. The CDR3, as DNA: TGTGCCAGCACCGACATAGGGGCTATTAATTCACCCCTCCACTTT.

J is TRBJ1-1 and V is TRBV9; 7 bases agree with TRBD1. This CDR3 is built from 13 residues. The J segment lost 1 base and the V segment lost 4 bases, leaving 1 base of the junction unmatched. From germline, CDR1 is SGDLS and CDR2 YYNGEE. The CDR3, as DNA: TGTGCCAGCAGCTGGACAGGGAACACTGAAGCTTTCTTT. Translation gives CASSWTGNTEAFF.

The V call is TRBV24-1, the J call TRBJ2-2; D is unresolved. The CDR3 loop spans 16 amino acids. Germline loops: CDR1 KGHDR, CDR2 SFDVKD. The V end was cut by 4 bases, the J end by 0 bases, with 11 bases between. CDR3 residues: CATSDTVTSNTGELFF. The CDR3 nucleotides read TGTGCCACCAGTGACACAGTTACATCGAACACCGGGGAGCTGTTTTTT.

The CDR3 loop reads CASSLSPPDRGTGNTIYF. CDR3 coding DNA: TGTGCCAGCAGCTTAAGCCCCCCAGACAGGGGGACAGGAAACACCATATATTTT. The V call is TRBV7-3, the J call TRBJ1-3; 9 nucleotides line up with TRBD1. This CDR3 has 18 residues. CDR1 is SGHTA and CDR2 is FQGTGA in the germline V gene. Trimming at V came to 1 base and at J to 4 bases, leaving 11 bases not matched to a gene.

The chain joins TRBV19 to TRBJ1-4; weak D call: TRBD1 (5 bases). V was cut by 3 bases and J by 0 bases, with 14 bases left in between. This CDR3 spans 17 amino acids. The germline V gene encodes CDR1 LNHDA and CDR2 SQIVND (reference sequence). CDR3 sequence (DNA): TGTGCCAGTAGTATCTTCGGATTGACAGCAACTAATGAAAAACTGTTTTTT. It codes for CASSIFGLTATNEKLFF.

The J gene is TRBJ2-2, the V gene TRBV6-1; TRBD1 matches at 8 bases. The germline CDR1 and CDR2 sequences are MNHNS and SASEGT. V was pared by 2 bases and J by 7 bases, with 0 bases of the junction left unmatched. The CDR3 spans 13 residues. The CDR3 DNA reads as TGTGCCAGCAGTGAAACAGGGGGCGGGGAGCTGTTTTTT. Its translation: CASSETGGGELFF.

The CDR3 DNA sequence: TGCAGCGTTGAATCAGGAAACTATGGCTACACCTTC. Translating it yields CSVESGNYGYTF. The genes are TRBV29-1 and TRBJ1-2; D gene unclear. Per the germline V gene, CDR1 is SQVTM and CDR2 is ANQGSEA. Trimming removed 2 bases at V and 2 bases at J, with 6 bases between. This CDR3 region has 12 residues.

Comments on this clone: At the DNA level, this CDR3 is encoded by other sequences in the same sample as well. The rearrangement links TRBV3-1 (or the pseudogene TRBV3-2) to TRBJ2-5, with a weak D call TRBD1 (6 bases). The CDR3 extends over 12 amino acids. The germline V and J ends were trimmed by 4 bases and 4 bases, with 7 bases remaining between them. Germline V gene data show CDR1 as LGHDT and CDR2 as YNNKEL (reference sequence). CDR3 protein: CASSPRGETQYF. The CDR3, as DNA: TGTGCCAGCAGCCCCAGGGGAGAGACCCAGTACTTC.

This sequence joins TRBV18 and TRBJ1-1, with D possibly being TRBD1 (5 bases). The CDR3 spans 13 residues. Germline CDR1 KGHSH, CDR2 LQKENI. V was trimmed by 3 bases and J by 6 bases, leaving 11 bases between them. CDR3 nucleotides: TGTGCCAGCTCACCTACGGGACTCCCTGAAGCTTTCTTT. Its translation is CASSPTGLPEAFF.

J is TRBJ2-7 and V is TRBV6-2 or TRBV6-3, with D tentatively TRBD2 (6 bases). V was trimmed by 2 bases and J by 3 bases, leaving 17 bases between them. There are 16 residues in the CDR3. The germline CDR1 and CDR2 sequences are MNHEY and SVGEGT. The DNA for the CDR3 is TGTGCCAGCAGTTACAGTTCGGGAGCCGCCTTCTACGAGCAGTACTTC. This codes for CASSYSSGAAFYEQYF.

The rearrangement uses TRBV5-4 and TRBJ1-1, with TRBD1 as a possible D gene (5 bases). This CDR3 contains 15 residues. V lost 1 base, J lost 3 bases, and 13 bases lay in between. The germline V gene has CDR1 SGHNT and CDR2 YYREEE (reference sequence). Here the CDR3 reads CASSLSEWGDTEAFF. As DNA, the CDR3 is TGTGCCAGCAGCTTGTCGGAGTGGGGGGACACTGAAGCTTTCTTT.

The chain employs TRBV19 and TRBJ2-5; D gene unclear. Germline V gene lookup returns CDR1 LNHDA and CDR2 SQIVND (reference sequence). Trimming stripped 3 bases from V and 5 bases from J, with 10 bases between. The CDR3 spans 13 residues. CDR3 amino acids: CASSMVRGETQYF. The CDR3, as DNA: TGTGCCAGTAGTATGGTTAGAGGCGAGACCCAGTACTTC.

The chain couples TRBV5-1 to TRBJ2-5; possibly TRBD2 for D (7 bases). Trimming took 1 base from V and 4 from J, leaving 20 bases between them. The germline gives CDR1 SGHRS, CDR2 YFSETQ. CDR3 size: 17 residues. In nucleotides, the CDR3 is TGCGCCAGCAGCTTGTCAGGGGCAGGGAGGGGCGCAGAGACCCAGTACTTC. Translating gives CASSLSGAGRGAETQYF.

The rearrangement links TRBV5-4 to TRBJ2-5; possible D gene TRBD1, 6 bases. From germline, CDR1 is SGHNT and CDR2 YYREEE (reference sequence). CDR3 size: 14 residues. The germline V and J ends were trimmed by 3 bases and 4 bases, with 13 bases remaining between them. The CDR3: CASSYMGAGETQYF. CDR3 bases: TGTGCCAGCAGCTATATGGGGGCGGGAGAGACCCAGTACTTC.

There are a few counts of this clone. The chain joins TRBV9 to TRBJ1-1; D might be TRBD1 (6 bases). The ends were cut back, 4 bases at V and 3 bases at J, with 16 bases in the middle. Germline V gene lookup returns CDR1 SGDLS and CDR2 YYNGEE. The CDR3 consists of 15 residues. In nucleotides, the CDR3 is TGTGCCAGCAGCACACAGGGTACAGGATACACTGAAGCTTTCTTT. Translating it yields CASSTQGTGYTEAFF.

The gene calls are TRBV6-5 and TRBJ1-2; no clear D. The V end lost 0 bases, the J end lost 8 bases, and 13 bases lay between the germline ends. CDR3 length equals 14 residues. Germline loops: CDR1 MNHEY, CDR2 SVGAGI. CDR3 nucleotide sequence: TGTGCCAGCAGTTACTCGTGGGAGATCGGGGGCTACACCTTC. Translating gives CASSYSWEIGGYTF.

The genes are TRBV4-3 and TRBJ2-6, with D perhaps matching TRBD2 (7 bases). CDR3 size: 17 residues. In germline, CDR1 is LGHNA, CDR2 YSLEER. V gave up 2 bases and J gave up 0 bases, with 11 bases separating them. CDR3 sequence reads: CASSQKGGGSGANVLTF. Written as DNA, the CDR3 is TGCGCCAGCAGCCAAAAAGGGGGGGGCTCTGGGGCCAACGTCCTGACTTTC.

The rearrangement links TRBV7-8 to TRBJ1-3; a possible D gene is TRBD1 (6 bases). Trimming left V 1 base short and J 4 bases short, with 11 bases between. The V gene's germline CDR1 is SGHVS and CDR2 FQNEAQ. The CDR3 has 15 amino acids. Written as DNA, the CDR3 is TGTGCCAGCAGCTTAGGTGGGGGCACAGGAAACACCATATATTTT. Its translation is CASSLGGGTGNTIYF.

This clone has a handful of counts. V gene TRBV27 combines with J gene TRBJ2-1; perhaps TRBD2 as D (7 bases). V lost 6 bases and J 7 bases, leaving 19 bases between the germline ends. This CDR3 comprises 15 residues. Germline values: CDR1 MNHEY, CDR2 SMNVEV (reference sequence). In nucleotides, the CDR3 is TGTGCCAGCAGGTATAAGGGGGGGCCTATGAATGAGCAGTTCTTC. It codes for CASRYKGGPMNEQFF.

The CDR3 nucleotides are TGCAGCGTTGTTCAGGGGAACAGCTCCTACAATGAGCAGTTCTTC. It is translated as CSVVQGNSSYNEQFF. The V and J genes are TRBV29-1 and TRBJ2-1; D may be TRBD1 (6 bases). CDR3 size: 15 residues. Germline-derived CDR1 and CDR2 are SQVTM and ANQGSEA. V lost 4 bases and J lost 0, with 13 bases in between.

The CDR3 reads CASSLTGENEKLFF. The CDR3 nucleotides are TGTGCCAGCAGTCTTACAGGGGAAAATGAAAAACTGTTTTTT. This rearrangement joins TRBV3-1 (or the pseudogene TRBV3-2) to TRBJ1-4; 7 bases are a match to TRBD1. This CDR3 comprises 14 residues. Germline loops: CDR1 LGHDT, CDR2 YNNKEL (reference sequence). J was trimmed by 5 bases and V by 6 bases; bases with no gene match: 6.

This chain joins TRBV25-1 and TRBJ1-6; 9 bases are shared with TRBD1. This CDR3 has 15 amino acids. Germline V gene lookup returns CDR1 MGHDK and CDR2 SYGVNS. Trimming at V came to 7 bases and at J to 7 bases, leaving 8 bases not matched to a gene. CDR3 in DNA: TGTGCCAGCACAGCCCGGGACAGGGACAATTCACCCCTCCACTTT. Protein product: CASTARDRDNSPLHF.

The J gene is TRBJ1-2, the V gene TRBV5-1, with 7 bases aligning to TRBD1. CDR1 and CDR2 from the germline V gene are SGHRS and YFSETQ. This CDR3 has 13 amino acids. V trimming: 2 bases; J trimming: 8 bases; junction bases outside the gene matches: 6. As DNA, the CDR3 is TGCGCCAGCAGCTTCGGACAGGCGGAGGGCTACACCTTC. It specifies CASSFGQAEGYTF.